Listed below are T cell receptor beta chains from one sample, sequenced in a study of blood T cells in healthy people across ages. TCRdb reprocessed the 5' RACE reads with MiXCR, giving one entry per CDR3 protein. The sample lists 800,000 to 1,000,000 distinct CDR3 sequences, about 48% seen once, with 13% in the top ten. The sequencing sample was made of blood. These receptors came from a man aged 30 to 39 in good health. Both conserved end residues are part of each CDR3. A D gene is named only where the DNA matches it firmly. Clone size appears in some rows only: once, few, many, or a class for an expanded clone.

TRBJ2-3 | NA | 13 | many | TRBV6-5 | CASSYPGLDTQYF | TGTGCCAGCAGTTACCCGGGTCTCGATACGCAGTATTTT
TRBJ2-7 | TRBD1 | 14 | NA | TRBV5-1 | CASSLGTVPPEQYF | TGCGCCAGCAGCCTTGGGACAGTTCCACCCGAGCAGTACTTC
TRBJ1-1 | TRBD1 | 14 | once | TRBV20-1 | CSARDGQGKAEAFF | TGCAGTGCTAGAGACGGACAGGGGAAGGCTGAAGCTTTCTTT
TRBJ2-7 | TRBD2 | 15 | once | TRBV29-1 | CSVEDLAGRAYEQYF | TGCAGCGTTGAAGATTTAGCGGGGAGAGCCTACGAGCAGTACTTC
TRBJ2-7 | NA | 16 | NA | TRBV4-1 | CASSQDADRSGYEQYF | TGCGCCAGCAGCCAAGATGCGGACAGATCCGGGTACGAGCAGTACTTC
TRBJ2-5 | TRBD2 | 16 | NA | TRBV4-1 | CASSLASGGIQETRYF | TGCGCCAGCAGCCTTGCTAGCGGGGGGATCCAAGAGACCCGGTACTTC
TRBJ2-1 | TRBD2 | 15 | NA | TRBV11-2 | CASSLDGLGYNEQFF | TGTGCCAGCAGCTTAGATGGACTAGGCTACAATGAGCAGTTCTTC
TRBJ2-7 | TRBD2 | 14 | NA | TRBV10-3 | CAISDGTSGYEQYF | TGTGCCATCAGTGACGGGACTAGCGGCTACGAGCAGTACTTC
TRBJ2-2 | NA | 16 | NA | TRBV24-1 | CATSDRTQIAIGELFF | TGTGCCACCAGTGACCGGACACAGATAGCGATAGGGGAGCTGTTTTTT
TRBJ2-1 | TRBD2 | 16 | NA | TRBV5-1 | CASSLGLAGGPNEQFF | TGCGCCAGCAGCTTGGGCCTAGCGGGGGGCCCCAATGAGCAGTTCTTC
TRBJ1-4 | NA | 13 | NA | TRBV12-3/TRBV12-4 | CASSPGHGEKLFF | TGTGCCAGCAGTCCCGGACACGGTGAAAAACTGTTTTTT
TRBJ2-7 | TRBD1 | 13 | NA | TRBV29-1 | CSVVGRGQYEQYF | TGCAGCGTTGTAGGCAGGGGGCAATACGAGCAGTACTTC
TRBJ2-2 | NA | 15 | many | TRBV4-1 | CASSHSEGGTGELFF | TGCGCCAGCAGCCATTCCGAAGGGGGTACCGGGGAGCTGTTTTTT
TRBJ2-1 | NA | 16 | few | TRBV7-2 | CASSVRDASSYNEQFF | TGTGCCAGCAGCGTTAGGGACGCCAGCTCCTACAATGAGCAGTTCTTC
TRBJ2-3 | NA | 14 | few | TRBV14 | CASSQGWVGDTQYF | TGTGCCAGCAGCCAAGGGTGGGTTGGAGATACGCAGTATTTT
TRBJ2-5 | TRBD1 | 16 | NA | TRBV5-1 | CASSLDGQGKQETQYF | TGCGCCAGCAGCTTGGACGGACAGGGGAAACAAGAGACCCAGTACTTC
TRBJ2-1 | NA | 12 | NA | TRBV11-3 | CASSRVDNEQFF | TGTGCCAGCAGCCGAGTCGACAATGAGCAGTTCTTC
TRBJ2-5 | NA | 16 | few | TRBV27 | CASSLSRAGPQETQYF | TGTGCCAGCAGTTTATCCCGTGCCGGGCCCCAAGAGACCCAGTACTTC
TRBJ1-1 | NA | 14 | NA | TRBV5-1 | CASTLGEANTEAFF | TGCGCCAGCACCCTGGGGGAAGCGAACACTGAAGCTTTCTTT
TRBJ2-3 | NA | 14 | NA | TRBV6-1 | CAGSELTSADTQYF | TGTGCCGGCAGTGAACTTACAAGCGCAGATACGCAGTATTTT
TRBJ2-7 | NA | 15 | NA | TRBV12-3/TRBV12-4 | CASSTTRTTNYEQYF | TGTGCCAGCAGTACGACGAGGACCACAAACTACGAGCAGTACTTC
TRBJ1-1 | NA | 14 | NA | TRBV3-1 | CASSQGGRNTEAFF | TGTGCCAGCAGCCAAGGTGGCCGGAACACTGAAGCTTTCTTT
TRBJ2-3 | NA | 15 | few | TRBV6-1 | CASSEAPQFTDTQYF | TGTGCCAGCAGTGAAGCTCCCCAGTTCACAGATACGCAGTATTTT
TRBJ2-3 | NA | 17 | few | TRBV12-3/TRBV12-4 | CASSPDAGGTSTDTQYF | TGTGCCAGCAGCCCCGACGCTGGGGGCACTAGCACAGATACGCAGTATTTT
TRBJ1-5 | NA | 15 | NA | TRBV25-1 | CASTCTVQNYQPQHF | TGTGCCAGCACTTGTACAGTACAGAATTATCAGCCCCAGCATTTT
TRBJ2-1 | TRBD2 | 12 | NA | TRBV5-6 | CATSFLAGGSFF | TGTGCCACCAGCTTCTTAGCGGGGGGCTCGTTCTTC
TRBJ2-7 | TRBD1 | 15 | NA | TRBV6-6 | CASSDAGTGHYEQYF | TGTGCCAGCAGTGATGCCGGGACAGGCCACTACGAGCAGTACTTC
TRBJ2-7 | NA | 14 | NA | TRBV5-1 | CASSLSRQNHEQYF | TGCGCCAGCAGCTTGTCCCGCCAGAACCACGAGCAGTACTTC
TRBJ2-7 | NA | 13 | NA | TRBV7-9 | CASSHGGDYEQYF | TGTGCCAGCAGCCACGGCGGGGACTACGAGCAGTACTTC
TRBJ2-3 | NA | 12 | NA | TRBV2 | CASTLSWDTQYF | TGTGCCAGCACTCTCAGTTGGGATACGCAGTATTTT
TRBJ2-3 | NA | 16 | NA | TRBV3-1 | CASSHAWGAGTDTQYF | TGTGCCAGCAGCCACGCCTGGGGGGCGGGCACAGATACGCAGTATTTT
TRBJ2-3 | NA | 14 | few | TRBV29-1 | CSVGPGLLTDTQYF | TGCAGCGTTGGCCCGGGGCTATTGACAGATACGCAGTATTTT
TRBJ2-1 | TRBD2 | 15 | NA | TRBV6-2/TRBV6-3 | CASIFSGVTYNEQFF | TGTGCCAGCATTTTTAGCGGGGTAACCTACAATGAGCAGTTCTTC
TRBJ2-7 | NA | 12 | NA | TRBV7-2 | CASSDQGNEQYF | TGTGCCAGCAGCGATCAGGGAAACGAGCAGTACTTC
TRBJ2-7 | TRBD1 | 18 | NA | TRBV7-9 | CASSTWGTGGVVYNEQYF | TGTGCCAGCAGCACGTGGGGGACAGGGGGCGTAGTCTACAATGAGCAGTACTTC
TRBJ2-4 | NA | 13 | NA | TRBV7-2 | CASSLRARNIQYF | TGTGCCAGCAGCCTCCGGGCCCGAAACATTCAGTACTTC
TRBJ2-5 | NA | 16 | NA | TRBV11-3 | CASSPGVAVHQETQYF | TGTGCCAGCAGCCCCGGGGTAGCGGTACACCAAGAGACCCAGTACTTC
TRBJ2-1 | NA | 14 | few | TRBV29-1 | CSVELGRTYNEQFF | TGCAGCGTTGAACTAGGGAGAACCTACAATGAGCAGTTCTTC
TRBJ1-5 | TRBD1 | 14 | many | TRBV18 | CASSPGTDNQPQHF | TGTGCCAGCTCACCGGGGACAGACAATCAGCCCCAGCATTTT
TRBJ2-7 | NA | 12 | NA | TRBV12-3/TRBV12-4 | CASSLIADEQYF | TGTGCCAGCAGTTTAATAGCAGACGAGCAGTACTTC
TRBJ1-1 | NA | 15 | NA | TRBV4-2 | CASSQDQGGGTEAFF | TGTGCCAGCAGCCAAGACCAGGGAGGGGGCACTGAAGCTTTCTTT
TRBJ1-2 | NA | 15 | few | TRBV4-3 | CASSQDHGTPYGYTF | TGCGCCAGCAGCCAAGATCACGGGACACCATATGGCTACACCTTC
TRBJ1-5 | NA | 15 | NA | TRBV18 | CASSLPRAFNQPQHF | TGTGCCAGCTCACTTCCAAGGGCATTCAATCAGCCCCAGCATTTT
TRBJ2-7 | NA | 14 | few | TRBV6-1 | CASSEDPGGYEQYF | TGTGCCAGCAGTGAAGATCCAGGGGGGTACGAGCAGTACTTC
TRBJ2-3 | NA | 15 | NA | TRBV29-1 | CSVVSDREVIDTQYF | TGCAGCGTTGTTTCCGACAGGGAGGTGATAGATACGCAGTATTTT
TRBJ2-1 | NA | 13 | once | TRBV7-2 | CASSFSPNNEQFF | TGTGCCAGCAGCTTTTCGCCTAACAATGAGCAGTTCTTC
TRBJ1-2 | NA | 15 | NA | TRBV15 | CATSRDRDGSVGYTF | TGTGCCACCAGCAGAGATAGGGACGGCTCTGTTGGCTACACCTTC
TRBJ2-2 | NA | 13 | NA | TRBV20-1 | CSVGRDNTGELFF | TGCAGTGTAGGTCGGGATAACACCGGGGAGCTGTTTTTT
TRBJ2-2 | NA | 13 | few | TRBV5-1 | CASRTEDTGELFF | TGCGCCAGCAGGACCGAGGATACCGGGGAGCTGTTTTTT
TRBJ2-1 | TRBD2 | 15 | few | TRBV5-1 | CASSLNPGGVDEQFF | TGCGCCAGCAGCTTGAATCCGGGGGGAGTCGATGAGCAGTTCTTC
TRBJ1-1 | NA | 16 | NA | TRBV5-6 | CASSLAAGTGDTEAFF | TGTGCCAGCAGCTTGGCTGCGGGAACTGGCGACACTGAAGCTTTCTTT
TRBJ2-4 | TRBD2 | 17 | NA | TRBV6-2/TRBV6-3 | CASRGLAGGPVVNIQYF | TGTGCCAGCAGGGGACTAGCGGGGGGCCCGGTGGTAAACATTCAGTACTTC
TRBJ1-1 | NA | 14 | NA | TRBV15 | CATRTGGAYTEAFF | TGTGCCACCAGGACTGGGGGCGCGTACACTGAAGCTTTCTTT
TRBJ2-5 | NA | 15 | NA | TRBV9 | CASSLSTRGIETQYF | TGTGCCAGCAGCCTCTCGACCAGAGGGATAGAGACCCAGTACTTC
TRBJ2-7 | NA | 14 | NA | TRBV5-6 | CASSLGVSTHEQYF | TGTGCCAGCAGCTTGGGGGTATCCACGCACGAGCAGTACTTC